This passage covers 7 T cell receptor beta chains from one sample sequenced in a study of identical twins. MiXCR, applied by TCRdb to the 5' RACE reads, yields one record per CDR3 protein. The sample consists of about 220,000 distinct CDR3 sequences, around 10% of them appearing once. Sequenced sample: memory (CD45RO+) T cells sorted from blood. These receptors came from a woman under 30 in good health.

This clonotype was observed many times. The chain combines TRBV20-1 with TRBJ2-1, with 14 bases matching TRBD2. J gave up 5 bases and V 2 bases, and 2 bases lay outside the gene matches. The CDR3 is made up of 15 amino acids. The germline CDR1 and CDR2 sequences are DFQATT and SNEGSKA (reference sequence). CDR3 sequence reads: CSARPGLAGDNEQFF. Here the CDR3 DNA reads TGCAGTGCTAGACCGGGACTAGCGGGAGACAATGAGCAGTTCTTC.

The table lists this clonotype with a few counts. The gene calls are TRBV5-1 and TRBJ1-4; 7 positions match TRBD1. The V segment lost 0 bases and the J segment 8 bases; nucleotides outside the gene matches: 4. This CDR3 region has 14 residues. Germline CDR1 is SGHRS and CDR2 is YFSETQ. The CDR3 DNA reads TGCGCCAGCAGCTTGGAACCGGGACAGGAAAAACTGTTTTTT. Translated, it gives CASSLEPGQEKLFF.

This clonotype showed up just a few times. This chain uses TRBV25-1 with TRBJ2-1; D not resolved. V was cut by 2 bases and J by 4 bases, with 9 bases left in between. CDR3 size: 14 residues. The germline gives CDR1 MGHDK, CDR2 SYGVNS. This chain's CDR3 is CASSEPSIYNEQFF. The CDR3 nucleotides read TGTGCCAGCAGTGAACCCTCCATTTACAATGAGCAGTTCTTC.

There are a few counts of this clonotype. The chain employs TRBV5-1 and TRBJ2-7, with TRBD1 identical over 7 bases. V shed 3 bases, J shed 7 bases, and the junction held 7 bases outside the gene matches. CDR1 is SGHRS, CDR2 YFSETQ, per germline. The CDR3 covers 13 residues. The CDR3, as DNA: TGCGCCAGCAGCTGGACAGGAGCTCAAGAGCAGTACTTC. Translating gives CASSWTGAQEQYF.

A few counts support this clonotype. The chain joins TRBV30 to TRBJ2-1, with D perhaps TRBD1 (5 bases). Trimming left V 5 bases short and J 3 bases short, with 5 bases between. Germline V gives CDR1 GTSNPN, CDR2 SVGIG (reference sequence). The CDR3 spans 11 residues. CDR3 amino acids: CAWGHYNEQFF. CDR3 sequence (DNA): TGTGCCTGGGGACACTACAATGAGCAGTTCTTC.

The chain recombines TRBV27 with TRBJ1-2, with 11 bases fitting TRBD1. J gave up 4 bases and V 4 bases, and 8 bases lay outside the gene matches. Germline lookup yields CDR1 MNHEY and CDR2 SMNVEV (reference sequence). The CDR3 length is 16 residues. The CDR3 is CASSWTSGTGGYGYTF. The CDR3 DNA follows: TGTGCCAGCAGTTGGACCTCCGGGACAGGGGGCTATGGCTACACCTTC.

CDR3 in DNA: TGTGCCAGCAGCCCAAAGCCGATGGGACCGCGCACAGATACGCAGTATTTT. Its protein product is CASSPKPMGPRTDTQYF. The V and J genes are TRBV3-1 and TRBJ2-3; the D gene could be TRBD1 or TRBD2 (5 bases each). The V gene lost 4 bases and the J gene lost 1 base, with 18 bases spanning the gap. Germline V gene lookup returns CDR1 LGHDT and CDR2 YNNKEL (reference sequence). The CDR3 is 17 amino acids.